This TCR beta chain stems from a study of human T cells and chemical hapten exposure. Time point noted: pre-sensitization, week 0. Treatment reported: therapeutic diphenylcyclopropenone sensitization with weekly scalp DPC. The authors extracted total RNA from unfractionated whole blood. Study-level results: Expanded TCR counts at PT1 went up together with patch test score, a positive correlation. Expanded TCR sets contained significantly more large CDR3 similarity clusters than controls.

Authors' data handling: Counts of TCRs in each sample centred on a median of 95,638 and extended from around 25,000 to 690,000. Via MiXCR, TCRdb re-called the RACE reads, giving one row per CDR3 protein. The V and J calls shown here were made by TCRdb, not taken from the authors' results. The table shows roughly 81,000 distinct CDR3 sequences, with around 8.8% occurring only once. The sample holds many counts of this clonotype. The target antigen is unknown. The CDR3 has 13 residues. Trimming at V came to 0 bases and at J to 5 bases, leaving 2 bases not matched to a gene. Germline values: CDR1 SGDLS, CDR2 YYNGEE.

Here the sequenced sample was whole blood, taken in connection with sensitization to the hapten diphenylcyclopropenone (DPC). The TCR comes from a middle-aged man with alopecia areata. Some clones in this sample may be carry-over from other donors' samples. The chain carries TRBV9 and TRBJ2-7, with 7 bases fitting TRBD1. The CDR3 is CASSVGQGNEQYF. CDR3 nucleotide sequence: TGTGCCAGCAGCGTAGGACAGGGAAACGAGCAGTACTTC.